The clone carrying this T cell receptor beta chain was recorded a few times. RNA transcripts were the template for amplifying TCR beta CDR3 regions. HTBI primers were employed in a first-round RT-PCR of the TCR CDR3. TCRdb analysed the multiplex PCR reads with MiXCR anew, one entry per CDR3 protein. The sample contains fewer than 900,000 distinct CDR3 sequences, around a sixth of which appear only once. This sample is drawn from a study of T cells in Graves' hyperthyroidism and ophthalmopathy. Study details: Before any treatment, at initial diagnosis, peripheral blood was collected.

V shed 3 bases, J shed 5 bases, and the junction held 11 bases outside the gene matches. In germline, CDR1 is DFQATT, CDR2 SNEGSKA (reference sequence). This CDR3 has 17 residues. Exclusion of a patient resulted from uncontrolled infection, other autoimmune disease, pregnancy or lactation. Blood was drawn at first hyperthyroidism diagnosis, before any ophthalmopathy symptoms. The chain has TRBV20-1 and TRBJ2-2, with 11 nucleotides matching TRBD1. The receptor was derived from a woman in her forties or fifties with Graves' hyperthyroidism that later progressed to Graves' ophthalmopathy. What was sequenced was blood. The CDR3 DNA follows: TGCAGTGCTAGTGCCCCGGACAGGGGGCCGGGAACCGGGGAGCTGTTTTTT. Protein sequence: CSASAPDRGPGTGELFF.